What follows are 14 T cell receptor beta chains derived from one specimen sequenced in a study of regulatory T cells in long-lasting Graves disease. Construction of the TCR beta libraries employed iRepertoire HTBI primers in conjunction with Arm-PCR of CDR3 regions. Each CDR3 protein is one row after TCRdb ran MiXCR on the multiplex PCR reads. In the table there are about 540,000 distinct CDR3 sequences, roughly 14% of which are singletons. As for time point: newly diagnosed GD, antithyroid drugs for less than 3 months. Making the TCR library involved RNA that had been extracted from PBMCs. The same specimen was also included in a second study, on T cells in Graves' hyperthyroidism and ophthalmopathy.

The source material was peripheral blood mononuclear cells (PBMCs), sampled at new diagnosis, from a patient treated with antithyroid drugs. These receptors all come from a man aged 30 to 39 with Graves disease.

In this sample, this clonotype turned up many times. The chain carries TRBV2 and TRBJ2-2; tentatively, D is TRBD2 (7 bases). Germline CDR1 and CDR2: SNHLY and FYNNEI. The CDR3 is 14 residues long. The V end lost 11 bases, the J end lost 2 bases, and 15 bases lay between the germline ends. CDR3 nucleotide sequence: TGTGCCTGGGGGCTAGCGGTTAACACCGGGGAGCTGTTTTTT. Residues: CAWGLAVNTGELFF.

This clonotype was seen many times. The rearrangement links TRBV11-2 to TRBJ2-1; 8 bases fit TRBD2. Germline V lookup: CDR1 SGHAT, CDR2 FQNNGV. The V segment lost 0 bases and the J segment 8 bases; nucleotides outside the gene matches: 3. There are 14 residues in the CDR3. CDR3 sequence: CASSLDGRVYEQFF. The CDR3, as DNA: TGTGCCAGCAGCTTAGACGGGAGGGTCTATGAGCAGTTCTTC.

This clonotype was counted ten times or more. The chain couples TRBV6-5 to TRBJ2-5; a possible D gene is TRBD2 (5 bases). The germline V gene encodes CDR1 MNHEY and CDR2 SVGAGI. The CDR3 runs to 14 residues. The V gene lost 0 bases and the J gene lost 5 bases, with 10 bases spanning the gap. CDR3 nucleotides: TGTGCCAGCAGTTACTCCATACTAGTTGAGACCCAGTACTTC. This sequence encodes CASSYSILVETQYF.

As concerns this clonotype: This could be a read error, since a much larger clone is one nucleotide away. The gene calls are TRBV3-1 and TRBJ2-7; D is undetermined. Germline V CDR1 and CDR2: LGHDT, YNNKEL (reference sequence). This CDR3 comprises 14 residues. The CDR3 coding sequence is TGTGTCAGCAGCCAAGATTCAGGCTTCTACGAGCAGTACTTC. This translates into CVSSQDSGFYEQYF.

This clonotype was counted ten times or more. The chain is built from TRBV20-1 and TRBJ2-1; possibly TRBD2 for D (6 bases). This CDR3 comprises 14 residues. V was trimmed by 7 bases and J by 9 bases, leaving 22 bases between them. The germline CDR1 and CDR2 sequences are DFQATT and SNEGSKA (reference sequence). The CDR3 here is CSVLQDYPRAEQFF. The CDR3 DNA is TGCAGTGTTCTTCAGGACTACCCTCGGGCTGAGCAGTTCTTC.

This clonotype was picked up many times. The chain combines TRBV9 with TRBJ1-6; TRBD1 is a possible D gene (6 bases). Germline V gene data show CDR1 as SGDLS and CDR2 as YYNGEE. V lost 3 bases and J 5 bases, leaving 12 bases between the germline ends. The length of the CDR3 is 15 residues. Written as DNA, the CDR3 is TGTGCCAGCAGCGCCCGACAGGAAGATAATTCACCCCTCCACTTT. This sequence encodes CASSARQEDNSPLHF.

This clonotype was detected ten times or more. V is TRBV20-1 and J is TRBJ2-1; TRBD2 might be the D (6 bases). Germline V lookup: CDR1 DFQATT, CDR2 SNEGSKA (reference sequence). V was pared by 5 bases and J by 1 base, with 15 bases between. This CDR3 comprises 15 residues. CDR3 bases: TGCAGTGCTCGGAAAGCGGGCTTATCCTACAATGAGCAGTTCTTC. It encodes CSARKAGLSYNEQFF.

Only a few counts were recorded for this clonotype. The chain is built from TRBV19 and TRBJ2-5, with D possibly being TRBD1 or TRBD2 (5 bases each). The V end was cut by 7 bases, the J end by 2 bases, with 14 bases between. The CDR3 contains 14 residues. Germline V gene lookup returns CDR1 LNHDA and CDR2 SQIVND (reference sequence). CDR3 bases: TGTGCCAGTAACGAGGGTTGGGGGCAAGAGACCCAGTACTTC. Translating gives CASNEGWGQETQYF.

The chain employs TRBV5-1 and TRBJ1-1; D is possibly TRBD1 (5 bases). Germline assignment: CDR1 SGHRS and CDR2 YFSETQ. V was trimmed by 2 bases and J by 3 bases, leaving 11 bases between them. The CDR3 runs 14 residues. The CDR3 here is CASSLGAWDTEAFF. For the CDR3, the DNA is TGCGCCAGCAGCTTAGGGGCCTGGGACACTGAAGCTTTCTTT.

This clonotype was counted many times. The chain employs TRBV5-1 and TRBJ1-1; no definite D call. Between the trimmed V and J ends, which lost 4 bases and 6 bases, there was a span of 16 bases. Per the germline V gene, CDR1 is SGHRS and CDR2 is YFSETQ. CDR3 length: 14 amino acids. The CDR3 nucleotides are TGCGCCAGCAGCCAGGCAGAGAGTGACTCTGAAGCTTTCTTT. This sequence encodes CASSQAESDSEAFF.

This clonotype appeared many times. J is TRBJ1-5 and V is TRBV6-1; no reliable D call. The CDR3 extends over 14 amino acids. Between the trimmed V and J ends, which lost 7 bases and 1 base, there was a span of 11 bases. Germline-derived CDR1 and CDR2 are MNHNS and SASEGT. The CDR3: CASKATGSNQPQHF. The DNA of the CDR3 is TGTGCCAGCAAGGCAACTGGGAGCAATCAGCCCCAGCATTTT.

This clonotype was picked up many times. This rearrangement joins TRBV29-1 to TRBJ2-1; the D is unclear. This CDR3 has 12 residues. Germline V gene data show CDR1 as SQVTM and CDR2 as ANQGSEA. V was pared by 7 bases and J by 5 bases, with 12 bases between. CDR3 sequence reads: CSATKLHNEQFF. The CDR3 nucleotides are TGCAGCGCAACTAAGTTACACAATGAGCAGTTCTTC.

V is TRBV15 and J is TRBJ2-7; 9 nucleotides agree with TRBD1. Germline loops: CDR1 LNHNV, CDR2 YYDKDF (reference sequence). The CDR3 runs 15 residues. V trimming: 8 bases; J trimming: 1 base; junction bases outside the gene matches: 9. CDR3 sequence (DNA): TGTGCCACCTCAATCGGGACAGGGAGTTCCTACGAGCAGTACTTC. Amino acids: CATSIGTGSSYEQYF.

The CDR3 loop is CASRLGQGSNYGYTF. As DNA, the CDR3 is TGTGCCAGCAGGTTAGGACAGGGGAGCAACTATGGCTACACCTTC. The chain employs TRBV6-1 and TRBJ1-2; 9 bases map to TRBD1. The germline gives CDR1 MNHNS, CDR2 SASEGT. This CDR3 is built from 15 residues. V lost 6 bases to trimming and J lost 2 bases; unmatched junction nucleotides: 7.